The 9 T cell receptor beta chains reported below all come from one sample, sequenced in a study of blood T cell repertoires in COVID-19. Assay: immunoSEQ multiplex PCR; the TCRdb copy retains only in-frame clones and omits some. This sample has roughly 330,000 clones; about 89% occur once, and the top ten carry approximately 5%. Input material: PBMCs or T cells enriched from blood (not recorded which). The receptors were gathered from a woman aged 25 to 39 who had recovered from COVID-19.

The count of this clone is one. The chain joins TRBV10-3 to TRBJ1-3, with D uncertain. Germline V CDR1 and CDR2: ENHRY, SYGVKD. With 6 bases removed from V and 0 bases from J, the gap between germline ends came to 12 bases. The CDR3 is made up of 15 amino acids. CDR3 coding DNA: TGTGCCATCAGAATCTCGGTCTCCTCTGGAAACACCATATATTTT. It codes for CAIRISVSSGNTIYF.

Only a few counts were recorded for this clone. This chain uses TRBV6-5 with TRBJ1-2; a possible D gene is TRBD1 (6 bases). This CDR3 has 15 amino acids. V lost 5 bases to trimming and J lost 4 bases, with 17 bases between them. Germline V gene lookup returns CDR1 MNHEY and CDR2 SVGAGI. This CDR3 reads CASSPAGGSIYGYTF. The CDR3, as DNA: TGTGCCAGCAGTCCCGCGGGGGGCTCCATCTATGGCTACACCTTC.

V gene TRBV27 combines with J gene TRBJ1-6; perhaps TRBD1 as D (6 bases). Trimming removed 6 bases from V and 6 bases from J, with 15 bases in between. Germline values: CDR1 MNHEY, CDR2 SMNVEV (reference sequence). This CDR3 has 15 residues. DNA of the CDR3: TGTGCCAGCAGCCTATCGGACAGCTTTAATTCACCCCTCCACTTT. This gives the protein CASSLSDSFNSPLHF.

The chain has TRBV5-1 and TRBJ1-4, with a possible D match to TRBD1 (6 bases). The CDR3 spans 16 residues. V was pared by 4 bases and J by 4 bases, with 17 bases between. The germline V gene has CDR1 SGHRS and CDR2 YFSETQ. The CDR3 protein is CASSQRQSRGNEKLFF. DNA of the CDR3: TGCGCCAGCAGCCAGAGACAGTCCAGGGGTAATGAAAAACTGTTTTTT.

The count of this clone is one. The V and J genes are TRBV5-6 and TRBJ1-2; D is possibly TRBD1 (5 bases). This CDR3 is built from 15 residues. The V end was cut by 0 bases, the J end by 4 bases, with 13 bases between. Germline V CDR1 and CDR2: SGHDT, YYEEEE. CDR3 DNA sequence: TGTGCCAGCAGCTTGGCGGGTCAGGGCCTCTATGGCTACACCTTC. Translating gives CASSLAGQGLYGYTF.

CDR3 in amino acids: CASSPGQGDSPLHF. In nucleotides, the CDR3 is TGCGCCAGCAGCCCTGGACAGGGGGATTCACCCCTCCACTTT. The chain employs TRBV10-1 and TRBJ1-6; TRBD1 aligns across 10 bases. The V gene's germline CDR1 is WNHNN and CDR2 SYGVQD (reference sequence). The trim removed 6 bases at V and 8 bases at J, leaving 4 bases unmatched. This CDR3 spans 14 amino acids.

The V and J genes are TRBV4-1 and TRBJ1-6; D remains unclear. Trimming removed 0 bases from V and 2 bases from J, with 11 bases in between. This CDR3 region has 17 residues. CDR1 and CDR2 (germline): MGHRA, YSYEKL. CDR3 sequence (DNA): TGCGCCAGCAGCCAAGAGACCACAGCCACCTATAATTCACCCCTCCACTTT. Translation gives CASSQETTATYNSPLHF.

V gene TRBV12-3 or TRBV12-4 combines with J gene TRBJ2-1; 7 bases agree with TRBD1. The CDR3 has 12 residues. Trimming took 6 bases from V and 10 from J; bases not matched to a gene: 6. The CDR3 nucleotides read TGTGCCAGCAGGCTAATGACAGGGGAGCAGTTCTTC. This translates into CASRLMTGEQFF.

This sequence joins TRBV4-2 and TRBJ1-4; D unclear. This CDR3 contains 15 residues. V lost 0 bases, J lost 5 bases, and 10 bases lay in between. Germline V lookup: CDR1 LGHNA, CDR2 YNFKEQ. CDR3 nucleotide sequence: TGTGCCAGCAGCCAAGACGAACAGCCAAATGAAAAACTGTTTTTT. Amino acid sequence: CASSQDEQPNEKLFF.